What follows are 19 T cell receptor beta chains derived from one specimen sequenced in a study of blood T cells in healthy people across ages. With a J-beta primer mix and a sample-barcoded 5' primer, a second PCR ran 7 to 11 cycles. TCRdb processed the 5' RACE reads anew with MiXCR; each CDR3 protein has one entry. The sample shows approximately 850,000 distinct CDR3 sequences, roughly 64% of them seen only once. Sequenced: blood. The receptors shown here come from a man aged 30-40 years in good health.

This clonotype was found a few times. This chain uses TRBV9 with TRBJ1-2, with D possibly TRBD1 on 5 matching bases. Trimming shortened V by 2 bases and J by 6 bases, and 11 bases separated the two germline ends. In germline, CDR1 is SGDLS, CDR2 YYNGEE. This CDR3 contains 13 residues. The CDR3 region has the DNA TGTGCCAGCAGCGTCGGACAAGGCGATGGCTACACCTTC. This gives the protein CASSVGQGDGYTF. The variable domain in full, completed from reference TRBV9 and TRBJ1-2, reads DSGVTQTPKHLITATGQRVTLRCSPRSGDLSVYWYQQSLDQGLQFLIQYYNGEERAKGNILERFSAQQFPDLHSELNLSSLELGDSALYFCASSVGQGDGYTFGSGTRLTVV.

The CDR3 bases are TGCGCCAGCAGCTGGCCGGGGCTGGAAGCTTTCTTT. This sequence encodes CASSWPGLEAFF. This chain joins TRBV5-1 and TRBJ1-1, with D maybe TRBD1 (5 bases). V was cut by 3 bases and J by 8 bases, with 11 bases left in between. Germline CDR1 SGHRS, CDR2 YFSETQ. The CDR3 has 12 residues.

The chain combines TRBV7-2 with TRBJ1-2; D remains unclear. The germline V and J ends were trimmed by 0 bases and 2 bases, with 7 bases remaining between them. Per germline, CDR1 SGHTA and CDR2 FQGNSA. The CDR3 has 14 residues. CDR3 in DNA: TGTGCCAGCAGCTTAGCGTCAGAAAACTATGGCTACACCTTC. Translation gives CASSLASENYGYTF.

The chain combines TRBV7-2 with TRBJ2-3; D gene ambiguous. Germline assignment: CDR1 SGHTA and CDR2 FQGNSA. V was shortened by 1 base and J by 4 bases, with 9 bases between the two germline ends. The CDR3 consists of 14 residues. DNA for the CDR3: TGTGCCAGCAGCTTAGATGTGGCGGCAGATACGCAGTATTTT. Its translation is CASSLDVAADTQYF.

The chain couples TRBV12-3 or TRBV12-4 to TRBJ2-1; D is uncertain. Trimming took 6 bases from V and 7 from J, leaving 16 bases between them. CDR3 size: 14 residues. The CDR3 here is CASSADGPVNEQFF. In DNA, the CDR3 is TGTGCCAGCAGCGCGGACGGGCCGGTTAATGAGCAGTTCTTC.

The V gene is TRBV12-3 or TRBV12-4, the J gene TRBJ2-5, with D perhaps assigned TRBD1 or TRBD2 (5 bases each). V lost 6 bases and J 5 bases, leaving 16 bases between the germline ends. CDR3 length: 14 residues. This CDR3 is CASSLSGGGETQYF. Here the CDR3 DNA reads TGTGCCAGCAGCCTCAGTGGGGGTGGGGAGACCCAGTACTTC.

This clonotype was counted only a few times. CDR3 DNA sequence: TGTGCCAGCAGCTCCCCTTCCGTGGGGGCCAACGTCCTGACTTTC. The encoded protein is CASSSPSVGANVLTF. The V and J genes are TRBV5-6 and TRBJ2-6, with D unresolved. V was clipped by 3 bases and J by 4 bases, with 11 bases between them. Germline V gene lookup returns CDR1 SGHDT and CDR2 YYEEEE. The CDR3 spans 15 residues.

CDR3 nucleotides: TGTGCCAGCAGCGGTCCCCCCACCTACAATGAGCAGTTCTTC. It translates to CASSGPPTYNEQFF. The chain links TRBV3-1 to TRBJ2-1; D ambiguous. In germline, CDR1 is LGHDT, CDR2 YNNKEL (reference sequence). The CDR3 length is 14 residues. V was pared by 5 bases and J by 2 bases, with 10 bases between.

The V gene is TRBV5-1, the J gene TRBJ2-1; 8 bases align to TRBD2. The CDR3 has 16 amino acids. The J segment lost 9 bases and the V segment lost 5 bases, leaving 16 bases of the junction unmatched. CDR1 and CDR2 from the germline V gene are SGHRS and YFSETQ. The DNA for the CDR3 is TGCGCCAGCAGTCCGCGCGGGGTAGCGGGAATGGGTGAGCAGTTCTTC. Amino acids: CASSPRGVAGMGEQFF.

The V gene is TRBV3-1, the J gene TRBJ2-7; D is unclear. CDR3 length equals 14 residues. V shed 1 base and J shed 4 bases, with 11 bases lying between them. CDR1 is LGHDT, CDR2 YNNKEL, per germline (reference sequence). CDR3 nucleotide sequence: TGTGCCAGCAGCCAAGGGAACGCAGGTTACGAGCAGTACTTC. Translation gives CASSQGNAGYEQYF.

This clonotype appeared many times. The CDR3 DNA reads TGTGCCAGCAGCTTATCCCCCAGGGAGGGCTACACCTTC. Amino acid sequence: CASSLSPREGYTF. The rearrangement links TRBV7-6 to TRBJ1-2, with TRBD1 as a possible D gene (5 bases). The V and J ends lost 2 bases and 8 bases respectively, with 12 bases between them. CDR1 is SGHVS, CDR2 FNYEAQ, per germline. The CDR3 covers 13 residues.

This clonotype was seen ten or more times. The chain has TRBV3-1 and TRBJ2-1; TRBD2 aligns across 9 bases. The length of the CDR3 is 15 residues. CDR1 and CDR2 from the germline V gene are LGHDT and YNNKEL (reference sequence). V trimming: 1 base; J trimming: 4 bases; junction bases outside the gene matches: 2. DNA for the CDR3: TGTGCCAGCAGCCAAGTAGCGGGAGTTTACAATGAGCAGTTCTTC. It is translated as CASSQVAGVYNEQFF.

The chain has TRBV12-5 and TRBJ2-1; D gene unclear. CDR1 and CDR2 from the germline V gene are LGHNT and FRNRAP. The CDR3 length is 13 residues. The germline V and J ends were trimmed by 1 base and 9 bases, with 10 bases remaining between them. The CDR3 loop reads CASGLAESGEQFF. As DNA, the CDR3 is TGTGCTAGTGGTTTGGCGGAGTCGGGTGAGCAGTTCTTC.

The genes are TRBV10-3 and TRBJ2-5; no reliable D call. The V gene's germline CDR1 is ENHRY and CDR2 SYGVKD. Trimming left V 0 bases short and J 3 bases short, with 14 bases between. This CDR3 region has 16 residues. The CDR3 nucleotides are TGTGCCATCAGTGAGTCCCTCGACGTGGTGAAAGAGACCCAGTACTTC. This gives the protein CAISESLDVVKETQYF.

This sequence joins TRBV4-2 and TRBJ2-7; possibly TRBD2 for D (5 bases). Germline CDR1 LGHNA, CDR2 YNFKEQ. CDR3 length: 13 residues. V lost 2 bases to trimming and J lost 3 bases, with 8 bases between them. The CDR3 coding sequence is TGTGCCAGCAGCCAATTCGGACTCTACGAGCAGTACTTC. Its translation is CASSQFGLYEQYF.

The chain links TRBV5-1 to TRBJ2-7; D is unresolved. Trimming took 0 bases from V and 0 from J, leaving 10 bases between them. This CDR3 has 15 residues. CDR1 is SGHRS, CDR2 YFSETQ, per germline. The CDR3 protein is CASSLGWPNSYEQYF. DNA of the CDR3: TGCGCCAGCAGCTTGGGGTGGCCCAACTCCTACGAGCAGTACTTC.

The V gene is TRBV6-1, the J gene TRBJ1-2, with 9 nucleotides matching TRBD1. With V trimmed by 7 bases and J by 8 bases, 20 bases remained unmatched. Per the germline V gene, CDR1 is MNHNS and CDR2 is SASEGT. The CDR3 is 17 residues long. The CDR3 loop is CASTIAARTGDGEGYTF. Written as DNA, the CDR3 is TGTGCCAGCACCATAGCGGCACGGACAGGGGACGGGGAGGGCTACACCTTC.

The gene calls are TRBV7-2 and TRBJ2-1; 7 bases are a match to TRBD1. This CDR3 has 13 residues. Germline CDR1 and CDR2: SGHTA and FQGNSA. J lost 8 bases, V lost 3 bases, and 4 bases had no gene match. CDR3 residues: CASSFKGGDEQFF. For the CDR3, the DNA is TGTGCCAGCAGCTTTAAAGGGGGCGATGAGCAGTTCTTC.

This chain connects TRBV2 to TRBJ2-1, with D unresolved. The germline V and J ends were trimmed by 7 bases and 3 bases, with 4 bases remaining between them. This CDR3 has 11 residues. CDR1 and CDR2 (germline): SNHLY, FYNNEI. CDR3 coding DNA: TGTGCCAGCAAGAACTACAATGAGCAGTTCTTC. Translation: CASKNYNEQFF.